The following is a TCR beta chain sequence with its context. Measured with immunoSEQ multiplex PCR; TCRdb has only the in-frame clones, and not every one. The sample holds about 160,000 clones, 85% to 95% seen once. These data belong to a study of T cell responses to AZD1222 COVID-19 vaccine. Germline V gene data show CDR1 as SGDLS and CDR2 as YYNGEE. V was clipped by 0 bases and J by 2 bases, with 11 bases between them. This CDR3 comprises 16 residues. This sequence originates from an adult in good health. This material consisted of peripheral blood, taken on day 0 of AZD1222 vaccination. This rearrangement joins TRBV9 to TRBJ2-2, with D tentatively TRBD2 (6 bases). CDR3 sequence (DNA): TGTGCCAGCAGCGTAGAAGGTAGCGGTAACACCGGGGAGCTGTTTTTT. It yields the protein CASSVEGSGNTGELFF.